This TCR beta chain was found in a study of blood T cell repertoires in COVID-19. Study-level information: Samples taken during acute and convalescent COVID-19 were collected in the United States, Italy and Spain. Sources were T cells, B-cell-depleted T cells, or PBMCs; the material itself was cDNA or gDNA.

Per the study methods: Reference gene primers were amplified, and this amplification served to estimate nucleated cell counts. Here immunoSEQ multiplex PCR was the method, and the copy in TCRdb shows in-frame clones only, minus some. V and J calls and clone size follow that table, whereas D and trimming were derived from the DNA. This table holds around 380,000 clones, roughly 86% found once. The CDR3 is 17 amino acids. V trimming: 4 bases; J trimming: 3 bases; junction bases outside the gene matches: 10. Germline assignment: CDR1 SGHDT and CDR2 YYEEEE. This clonotype was obtained from a human donor with acute or convalescent COVID-19. The donor label of this sample is uncertain. This sequence joins TRBV5-6 and TRBJ2-3, with 11 bases matching TRBD1. Source material: peripheral blood. The CDR3 bases are TGTGCCAGCAGCCTTAACGGACAGGGGGCTTCTACAGATACGCAGTATTTT. As protein: CASSLNGQGASTDTQYF.